Following are 24 T cell receptor beta chains from one sample sequenced in a study of post-analysis software for immune sequencing data. Their target antigens are unknown. Built from TCR beta cDNA, the libraries had unique molecular identifiers in them. TCRdb re-called the PCR reads with MiXCR, one entry per CDR3 protein. There are fewer than 700,000 distinct CDR3 sequences in the sample; around 40% occur only once, and about 1.5% lies in the top ten. Notes on the study in general: Higher frequency in patients than in controls was seen for roughly five TRBV segments, with TRBV5-6, TRBV5-1 and TRBV20-1 among them.

The source material was blood. Every receptor here comes from a girl aged 10 to 17 with multiple sclerosis.

This chain uses TRBV12-3 or TRBV12-4 with TRBJ2-5; TRBD1 agrees at 9 bases. Trimming took 5 bases from V and 4 from J; bases not matched to a gene: 14. This CDR3 is 17 amino acids long. CDR3 in DNA: TGTGCCAGCAGTGACGGTCCCGGGACAGGGCCTAGAGAGACCCAGTACTTC. Protein: CASSDGPGTGPRETQYF.

This clonotype was seen more than once but under ten times. The gene calls are TRBV6-5 and TRBJ2-3; no clear D. This CDR3 has 13 amino acids. In germline, CDR1 is MNHEY, CDR2 SVGAGI. V lost 0 bases and J 11 bases, leaving 12 bases between the germline ends. The CDR3 nucleotides read TGTGCCAGCAGTTACTCGAGACTGGGTGGGCAGTATTTT. This encodes CASSYSRLGGQYF.

The V call is TRBV12-3 or TRBV12-4, the J call TRBJ2-3; no definite D call. CDR3 size: 12 residues. Trimming took off 1 base at V and 4 bases at J, with 3 bases between the two ends. Here the CDR3 reads CASSLDADTQYF. CDR3 DNA sequence: TGTGCCAGCAGTTTAGACGCAGATACGCAGTATTTT.

A few counts support this clonotype. The rearrangement joins TRBV10-3 to TRBJ2-1; 15 bases are a match to TRBD2. V gave up 2 bases and J gave up 9 bases; unmatched junction bases: 17. Per germline, CDR1 ENHRY and CDR2 SYGVKD. CDR3 size: 20 residues. The CDR3 sequence: CAISEPRPTGGLAGGSEQFF. Here the CDR3 DNA reads TGTGCCATCAGTGAGCCCAGGCCGACCGGAGGACTAGCGGGAGGGAGTGAGCAGTTCTTC.

This chain connects TRBV2 to TRBJ2-5; TRBD2 aligns across 9 bases. The ends lost 6 bases at V and 3 bases at J; junction bases unmatched: 8. This CDR3 region has 15 residues. Per the germline V gene, CDR1 is SNHLY and CDR2 is FYNNEI. Written as DNA, the CDR3 is TGTGCCAGCAGCCGGGTAGCGGGGGCCAAAGAGACCCAGTACTTC. Translation: CASSRVAGAKETQYF.

V usage is TRBV29-1 and J usage is TRBJ2-5; D possibly matches TRBD1 or TRBD2 (7 bases each). Trimming removed 7 bases from V and 5 bases from J, with 17 bases in between. The CDR3 length is 13 residues. Germline assignment: CDR1 SQVTM and CDR2 ANQGSEA. The CDR3 loop is CSARGGLGETQYF. The CDR3 DNA reads TGCAGCGCCAGGGGGGGTCTAGGGGAGACCCAGTACTTC.

There are a few counts of this clonotype. V and J are TRBV12-3 or TRBV12-4 and TRBJ2-7; D unclear. The germline V and J ends were trimmed by 5 bases and 0 bases, with 8 bases remaining between them. CDR3 length: 13 amino acids. CDR3 residues: CASSPRHSYEQYF. For the CDR3, the DNA is TGTGCCAGCAGTCCCCGACACTCCTACGAGCAGTACTTC.

This chain joins TRBV10-3 and TRBJ1-2, with 9 positions matching TRBD1. V trimming: 0 bases; J trimming: 1 base; junction bases outside the gene matches: 0. Per the germline V gene, CDR1 is ENHRY and CDR2 is SYGVKD. The CDR3 covers 15 residues. In DNA, the CDR3 is TGTGCCATCAGTGAGTCGGACAGGGGTAACTATGGCTACACCTTC. It codes for CAISESDRGNYGYTF.

The chain joins TRBV7-7 to TRBJ2-5; 9 positions match TRBD2. The end of the DNA fits TRBJ2-7 better, so the J call may be wrong. The CDR3 is made up of 14 amino acids. CDR1 and CDR2 from the germline V gene are SSHAT and FNYEAQ (reference sequence). The CDR3 protein is CAGTLSGGIYEQYF. The CDR3 nucleotides are TGTGCTGGAACCCTTAGCGGGGGCATCTACGAGCAGTACTTC.

The J gene is TRBJ2-4, the V gene TRBV6-2 or TRBV6-3, with TRBD2 matching over 7 bases. The DNA matches TRBJ2-7 better at its end, which makes the J call doubtful. This CDR3 contains 13 residues. Germline values: CDR1 MNHEY, CDR2 SVGEGT. CDR3 loop: CASSYLAAYEQYF. CDR3 bases: TGTGCCAGCAGTTACCTAGCGGCCTACGAGCAGTACTTC.

The CDR3 is CASTGLAGGNEQYF. CDR3 DNA sequence: TGTGCCAGCACCGGACTAGCGGGAGGGAACGAGCAGTACTTC. The chain employs TRBV6-5 and TRBJ2-7; 15 nucleotides match TRBD2. The CDR3 is 14 amino acids. From germline, CDR1 is MNHEY and CDR2 SVGAGI. Trimming removed 7 bases from V and 5 bases from J; junction bases left unmatched: 3.

This chain uses TRBV28 with TRBJ2-2; perhaps TRBD2 as D (5 bases). Germline V lookup: CDR1 MDHEN, CDR2 SYDVKM. The V and J ends lost 3 bases and 6 bases respectively, with 8 bases between them. The CDR3 is made up of 13 amino acids. CDR3 sequence reads: CASSLIASGELFF. CDR3 bases: TGTGCCAGCAGTTTGATAGCGTCCGGGGAGCTGTTTTTT.

The rearrangement uses TRBV12-3 or TRBV12-4 and TRBJ2-6, with D possibly TRBD1 on 5 matching bases. Trimming took 7 bases from V and 0 from J, leaving 10 bases between them. The CDR3 has 15 residues. The DNA of the CDR3 is TGTGCCAGCAACTTGCAGGGCTCTGGGGCCAACGTCCTGACTTTC. Translation: CASNLQGSGANVLTF.

The V gene is TRBV7-3, the J gene TRBJ2-1; 12 nucleotides match TRBD2. The V gene's germline CDR1 is SGHTA and CDR2 FQGTGA. The CDR3 covers 15 residues. Germline trimming cut 5 bases from V and 10 bases from J; bases unmatched to any gene: 9. The CDR3 reads CASSLRLAGVQEQFF. CDR3 coding DNA: TGTGCCAGCAGCCTCCGACTAGCGGGAGTACAGGAGCAGTTCTTC.

The J gene is TRBJ1-2, the V gene TRBV20-1; weak D call: TRBD1 (5 bases). Per germline, CDR1 DFQATT and CDR2 SNEGSKA (reference sequence). This CDR3 spans 13 amino acids. The V end lost 0 bases, the J end lost 8 bases, and 13 bases lay between the germline ends. The chain's CDR3 is CSARDVSRDGYTF. As DNA, the CDR3 is TGCAGTGCTAGAGATGTTTCCAGGGACGGCTACACCTTC.

This clonotype was counted a single time. This chain links TRBV6-2 or TRBV6-3 with TRBJ2-7; unclear D gene. From germline, CDR1 is MNHEY and CDR2 SVGEGT. The CDR3 is 17 residues long. V lost 0 bases to trimming and J lost 7 bases, with 22 bases between them. The CDR3 here is CASSYSRARRFNNEQYF. CDR3 nucleotides: TGTGCCAGCAGTTACTCTAGGGCGCGCCGGTTCAACAATGAGCAGTACTTC.

The chain uses TRBV5-1 and TRBJ2-4; D is possibly TRBD2 (5 bases). This CDR3 is 18 amino acids long. Germline assignment: CDR1 SGHRS and CDR2 YFSETQ. V lost 5 bases and J lost 0, with 21 bases in between. DNA for the CDR3: TGCGCCAGCAGATTAGGATACGGCGGGTTGTCAGCCAAAAACATTCAGTACTTC. This encodes CASRLGYGGLSAKNIQYF.

The CDR3 DNA reads TGTGCCAGCACTCAGGGGGCCCAAGAGACCCAGTACTTC. Residues: CASTQGAQETQYF. V gene TRBV7-3 combines with J gene TRBJ2-5, with TRBD1 matching 8 bases. J gave up 1 base and V 7 bases, and 2 bases lay outside the gene matches. This CDR3 contains 13 residues. Germline CDR1 is SGHTA and CDR2 is FQGTGA.

The chain couples TRBV10-3 to TRBJ2-1; 12 positions match TRBD2. V lost 3 bases and J lost 8; bases outside the gene matches: 8. The CDR3 is 16 amino acids. Per the germline V gene, CDR1 is ENHRY and CDR2 is SYGVKD. CDR3 residues: CAISEPSGRARDEQFF. Written as DNA, the CDR3 is TGTGCCATCAGTGAACCTAGCGGGAGGGCCCGGGATGAGCAGTTCTTC.

The chain joins TRBV7-3 to TRBJ2-3; a possible D gene is TRBD2 (6 bases). There are 16 residues in the CDR3. Trimming left V 1 base short and J 2 bases short, with 13 bases between. The germline V gene has CDR1 SGHTA and CDR2 FQGTGA. The CDR3 reads CASSLMGGASTDTQYF. The CDR3 bases are TGTGCCAGCAGCTTAATGGGCGGGGCTTCCACAGATACGCAGTATTTT.

This chain connects TRBV5-1 to TRBJ2-1; 12 positions match TRBD2. Trimming took 3 bases from V and 7 from J; bases not matched to a gene: 5. Germline assignment: CDR1 SGHRS and CDR2 YFSETQ. The CDR3 has 15 residues. CDR3 sequence: CASSSSGRAGNEQFF. CDR3 nucleotides: TGCGCCAGCAGCTCTAGCGGGAGGGCCGGGAATGAGCAGTTCTTC.

V usage is TRBV30 and J usage is TRBJ1-2; no clear D gene. CDR3 length equals 12 residues. V lost 2 bases and J 8 bases, leaving 12 bases between the germline ends. Germline V lookup: CDR1 GTSNPN, CDR2 SVGIG (reference sequence). The CDR3 sequence is CAWSSQAEGYTF. In DNA, the CDR3 is TGTGCCTGGAGTAGCCAGGCGGAGGGCTACACCTTC.

This chain links TRBV5-5 with TRBJ2-3; TRBD2 matches 7 bases. CDR1 is SGHKS and CDR2 is YYEKEE in the germline V gene (reference sequence). CDR3 length: 14 amino acids. Trimming took 7 bases from V and 1 from J; bases not matched to a gene: 6. The CDR3: CASLREGRTDTQYF. In DNA, the CDR3 is TGTGCCAGCCTCAGGGAGGGGCGCACAGATACGCAGTATTTT. The full variable domain, rest sourced from reference TRBV5-5 and TRBJ2-3, is DAGVTQSPTHLIKTRGQQVTLRCSPISGHKSVSWYQQVLGQGPQFIFQYYEKEERGRGNFPDRFSARQFPNYSSELNVNALLLGDSALYLCASLREGRTDTQYFGPGTRLTVL.

This chain connects TRBV5-1 to TRBJ2-3; a possible D gene is TRBD2 (6 bases). Germline lookup yields CDR1 SGHRS and CDR2 YFSETQ. Trimming stripped 2 bases from V and 3 bases from J, with 10 bases between. CDR3 length: 14 residues. CDR3 protein: CASSFWRETDTQYF. The CDR3 DNA sequence: TGCGCCAGCAGCTTTTGGCGGGAAACAGATACGCAGTATTTT.